The 26 T cell receptor beta chains presented below share a single source sample, sequenced in a study of CXCR3-negative and CXCR3-positive naive CD8 T cells. Points from the study as a whole: Naive cells positive for CXCR3 carried more hydrophobic TRB CDR3s than CXCR3-negative ones.

Via 5' RACE with UMI labels, TRB cDNA libraries were prepared. TCRdb re-called the 5' RACE reads and shows each CDR3 protein once, DNA omitted. The sample includes around 150,000 distinct CDR3 sequences. No antigens are known for them. Sequencing was performed on naive CXCR3+ CD8+ T cells from blood. Subset defined: CD45RO-CCR7+CD27+CD95- naive CD8+ T cells expressing CXCR3 (TNR3+). The receptors stem from a human donor in good health. Some clones in this sample may be carry-over from other donors' samples.

V usage is TRBV28 and J usage is TRBJ1-2. The CDR3 has 14 amino acids. CDR1 and CDR2 from the germline V gene are MDHEN and SYDVKM. CDR3 loop: CASSFPGANYGYTF.

The V call is TRBV10-3, the J call TRBJ2-7; no DNA is available, so the TRBD1 call from TCRdb remains unchecked. Germline-derived CDR1 and CDR2 are ENHRY and SYGVKD. CDR3 length: 16 amino acids. The CDR3 here is CAISGTMTGGGNEQYF.

The chain has TRBV7-9 and TRBJ1-2; no DNA is available, so the TRBD1 call from TCRdb remains unchecked. This CDR3 has 13 residues. Germline V gene data show CDR1 as SEHNR and CDR2 as FQNEAQ (reference sequence). Here the CDR3 reads CASSTGTAYGYTF.

The rearrangement uses TRBV7-9 and TRBJ2-3; absent DNA, TCRdb's TRBD2 call cannot be checked. There are 20 residues in the CDR3. The germline V gene encodes CDR1 SEHNR and CDR2 FQNEAQ (reference sequence). The CDR3 sequence is CASSFKTPPPGGENTDTQCF.

The chain is built from TRBV6-5 and TRBJ1-2; TCRdb indicates TRBD1, and absent DNA this call remains unverified. CDR1 is MNHEY, CDR2 SVGAGI, per germline. The CDR3 is 17 residues long. CDR3 amino acids: CASSSTGTGGINYGYTF.

This sequence joins TRBV7-9 and TRBJ2-5; TCRdb reports TRBD1, a call that lacks DNA to check it against. The CDR3 sequence is 16 residues long. Germline CDR1 is SEHNR and CDR2 is FQNEAQ (reference sequence). The CDR3 sequence is CASSQTAGAYQETQYF.

The CDR3 spells CASSLAGGEQFF. V gene TRBV7-9 combines with J gene TRBJ2-1; TCRdb's assignment of TRBD1 cannot be checked, as there is no DNA. Germline-derived CDR1 and CDR2 are SEHNR and FQNEAQ (reference sequence). The CDR3 spans 12 residues.

This sequence joins TRBV7-9 and TRBJ1-4. CDR1 is SEHNR, CDR2 FQNEAQ, per germline (reference sequence). The CDR3 is 17 residues long. CDR3 sequence: CASSSLMAGGGDEKLFF.

This chain links TRBV7-9 with TRBJ2-5; TCRdb's D call of TRBD2 is untestable without DNA. This CDR3 contains 16 residues. In germline, CDR1 is SEHNR, CDR2 FQNEAQ (reference sequence). CDR3: CASSSLLAGAPETQYF.

This CDR3 is CASSPTWSRGETLYF. This sequence joins TRBV7-6 and TRBJ2-5; no DNA is available, so the TRBD1 call from TCRdb remains unchecked. This CDR3 is 15 amino acids long. CDR1 and CDR2 (germline): SGHVS, FNYEAQ.

The chain has TRBV4-1 and TRBJ2-5. CDR3 length equals 14 residues. Germline values: CDR1 MGHRA, CDR2 YSYEKL. CDR3 loop: CASSQKGESETKYF.

The chain has TRBV12-3 or TRBV12-4 and TRBJ2-1; TCRdb outputs TRBD2, but without DNA this stays unchecked. The CDR3 contains 17 residues. The CDR3 reads CASSGTSGGGYYNEQFF.

CDR3 region: CASSAGPSYEQYF. The V call is TRBV5-6, the J call TRBJ2-7; TCRdb's D gene call, TRBD1, goes unchecked for lack of DNA. The CDR3 spans 13 residues. The V gene's germline CDR1 is SGHDT and CDR2 YYEEEE.

The chain uses TRBV29-1 and TRBJ2-7; TCRdb selects TRBD2, and the lack of DNA leaves this call unchecked. Germline CDR1 is SQVTM and CDR2 is ANQGSEA. CDR3 length: 13 amino acids. The CDR3 spells CSAGSGTSYEQYF.

This chain links TRBV7-9 with TRBJ2-1; there is no DNA to check the TCRdb D call of TRBD1. The CDR3 extends over 17 amino acids. The V gene's germline CDR1 is SEHNR and CDR2 FQNEAQ (reference sequence). The CDR3 sequence is CASSYFARTGDYNEQFF.

This chain uses TRBV6-4 with TRBJ2-7; absent DNA, TCRdb's TRBD2 call cannot be checked. Germline values: CDR1 MRHNA, CDR2 SNTAGT. There are 15 residues in the CDR3. The CDR3 here is CASSDEASGRDEQYF.

This chain joins TRBV12-3 or TRBV12-4 and TRBJ1-5. CDR3 length: 12 amino acids. The CDR3 region is CASSLAAQPQHF.

The rearrangement uses TRBV5-1 and TRBJ2-5; TCRdb returns TRBD1, unconfirmable since there is no DNA. In germline, CDR1 is SGHRS, CDR2 YFSETQ. This CDR3 is built from 14 residues. CDR3 residues: CASSLEDRAETQYF.

V usage is TRBV5-5 and J usage is TRBJ1-4. From germline, CDR1 is SGHKS and CDR2 YYEKEE (reference sequence). The CDR3 is 12 amino acids. CDR3 amino acids: CASSFFEEKLFF.

The chain joins TRBV9 to TRBJ2-1; TCRdb designates TRBD1, a call that cannot be tested without DNA. CDR3 size: 16 residues. Germline CDR1 reads SGDLS; CDR2 reads YYNGEE. The chain's CDR3 is CASSVEGGVPYNEQFF. Full variable domain (missing parts from reference TRBV9 and TRBJ2-1): DSGVTQTPKHLITATGQRVTLRCSPRSGDLSVYWYQQSLDQGLQFLIQYYNGEERAKGNILERFSAQQFPDLHSELNLSSLELGDSALYFCASSVEGGVPYNEQFFGPGTRLTVL.

This chain joins TRBV7-9 and TRBJ2-7; TCRdb picks TRBD1, but there is no DNA to check that call. Germline CDR1 reads SEHNR; CDR2 reads FQNEAQ (reference sequence). The length of the CDR3 is 13 residues. CDR3 in amino acids: CASSETGSYEQYF. The whole variable domain, remainder taken from reference TRBV7-9 and TRBJ2-7, is DTGVSQNPRHKITKRGQNVTFRCDPISEHNRLYWYRQTLGQGPEFLTYFQNEAQLEKSRLLSDRFSAERPKGSFSTLEIQRTEQGDSAMYLCASSETGSYEQYFGPGTRLTVT.

The chain joins TRBV29-1 to TRBJ2-7. The germline gives CDR1 SQVTM, CDR2 ANQGSEA. This CDR3 spans 14 amino acids. CDR3 in amino acids: CSVEGASSDYEQYF.

V usage is TRBV28 and J usage is TRBJ2-4. Germline V gene sequence: CDR1 MDHEN, CDR2 SYDVKM. The CDR3 extends over 15 amino acids. This CDR3 is CASTQTLLAKNIQYF. The whole variable domain, filled in from reference TRBV28 and TRBJ2-4, reads DVKVTQSSRYLVKRTGEKVFLECVQDMDHENMFWYRQDPGLGLRLIYFSYDVKMKEKGDIPEGYSVSREKKERFSLILESASTNQTSMYLCASTQTLLAKNIQYFGAGTRLSVL.

This chain connects TRBV12-3 or TRBV12-4 to TRBJ2-3. This CDR3 region has 15 residues. The CDR3 region is CASSFHSGITDTQYF.

V usage is TRBV7-2 and J usage is TRBJ1-1; absent DNA, TCRdb's TRBD1 call cannot be checked. Germline assignment: CDR1 SGHTA and CDR2 FQGNSA. The CDR3 is 15 amino acids. Here the CDR3 reads CASSLDVAGWGEAFF. The complete variable domain, with remaining parts taken from reference TRBV7-2 and TRBJ1-1, reads GAGVSQSPSNKVTEKGKDVELRCDPISGHTALYWYRQSLGQGLEFLIYFQGNSAPDKSGLPSDRFSAERTGGSVSTLTIQRTQQEDSAVYLCASSLDVAGWGEAFFGQGTRLTVV.

The V gene is TRBV14, the J gene TRBJ2-7. The CDR3 covers 11 residues. CDR1 is SGHDN and CDR2 is FVKESK in the germline V gene. CDR3 sequence reads: CASSQEYEQYF.